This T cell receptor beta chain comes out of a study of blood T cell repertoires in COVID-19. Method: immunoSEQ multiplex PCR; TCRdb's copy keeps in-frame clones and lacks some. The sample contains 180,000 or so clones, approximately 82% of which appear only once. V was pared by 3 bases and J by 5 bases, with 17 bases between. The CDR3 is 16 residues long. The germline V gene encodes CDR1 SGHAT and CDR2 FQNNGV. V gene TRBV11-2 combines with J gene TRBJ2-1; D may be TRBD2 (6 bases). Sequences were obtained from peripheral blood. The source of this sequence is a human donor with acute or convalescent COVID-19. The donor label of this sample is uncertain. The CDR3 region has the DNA TGTGCCAGCAGCTTGAAGCTAGCGCGGGGCGACAATGAGCAGTTCTTC. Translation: CASSLKLARGDNEQFF.